Below are 30 T cell receptor beta chains sequenced from a single sample in a study of shared clonotypes between healthy human individuals. Profiled with immunoSEQ multiplex PCR; TCRdb holds only in-frame clones, not every one. Of around 700,000 clones listed, around 72% are singletons. Material: memory CD4+ T cells sorted from blood. As to subset: CD45RA-negative fraction. The receptors derive from a woman in her twenties or thirties in good health.

The V gene is TRBV28, the J gene TRBJ2-5; 8 bases fit TRBD2. In germline, CDR1 is MDHEN, CDR2 SYDVKM. V lost 2 bases and J lost 5; bases outside the gene matches: 4. The CDR3 consists of 14 residues. The CDR3: CASSLTGGRETQYF. In DNA form, the CDR3 reads TGTGCCAGCAGTTTAACGGGAGGGAGGGAGACCCAGTACTTC.

This clone has just a few counts. The chain employs TRBV23-1 and TRBJ2-2; tentative D call: TRBD1 (6 bases). TRBV23-1 is annotated as an ORF whose role is uncertain. The CDR3 length is 15 residues. With 1 base removed from V and 1 base from J, the gap between germline ends came to 7 bases. The CDR3 sequence is CASSQWDKNTGELFF. Here the CDR3 DNA reads TGCGCCAGCAGTCAATGGGACAAGAACACCGGGGAGCTGTTTTTT.

The chain employs TRBV2 and TRBJ1-5; 10 nucleotides align to TRBD1. V lost 6 bases, J lost 11 bases, and 7 bases stayed unmatched. From germline, CDR1 is SNHLY and CDR2 FYNNEI. The length of the CDR3 is 13 residues. DNA for the CDR3: TGTGCCAGCAGCAGGGACAGGGGTGAGTCCCAGCATTTT. This translates into CASSRDRGESQHF.

This clone was counted a few times. The chain uses TRBV7-8 and TRBJ2-2; D is tentatively TRBD1 or TRBD2 (6 bases each). Per the germline V gene, CDR1 is SGHVS and CDR2 is FQNEAQ. Trimming cost V 2 bases and J 6 bases, with 10 bases left between them. The CDR3 is 14 residues long. CDR3 DNA: TGTGCCAGCAGCTTAAGGGGGGAGGCCGGGGAGCTGTTTTTT. Translating it yields CASSLRGEAGELFF.

CDR3: CASSFWEGLRNEQFF. The CDR3, as DNA: TGTGCCAGCAGCTTTTGGGAGGGCCTTAGGAATGAGCAGTTCTTC. This chain connects TRBV13 to TRBJ2-1, with TRBD2 matching over 7 bases. J lost 7 bases, V lost 3 bases, and 9 bases had no gene match. Germline CDR1 and CDR2: PRHDT and FYEKMQ (reference sequence). The CDR3 length is 15 residues.

The J gene is TRBJ2-5, the V gene TRBV5-6; 9 nucleotides match TRBD2. V shed 2 bases and J 5 bases; nucleotides not matched to a gene: 4. Germline CDR1 reads SGHDT; CDR2 reads YYEEEE. The CDR3 runs to 14 residues. CDR3: CASSFRSGRETQYF. The CDR3 DNA reads as TGTGCCAGCAGCTTCAGAAGCGGGAGGGAGACCCAGTACTTC.

This clone was detected once. This specimen includes other DNA sequences encoding the same CDR3. The chain is built from TRBV28 and TRBJ2-6, with TRBD1 as a possible D gene (5 bases). Between the trimmed V and J ends, which lost 2 bases and 0 bases, there was a span of 5 bases. Germline values: CDR1 MDHEN, CDR2 SYDVKM. The CDR3 has 15 residues. DNA for the CDR3: TGTGCCAGCAGTTTAGACAGCTCTGGGGCCAACGTCCTGACTTTC. Translating it yields CASSLDSSGANVLTF.

The chain couples TRBV28 to TRBJ1-2, with D maybe TRBD1 (6 bases). The V gene lost 7 bases and the J gene lost 4 bases, with 16 bases spanning the gap. CDR1 is MDHEN, CDR2 SYDVKM, per germline. CDR3 length equals 14 residues. In DNA, the CDR3 is TGTGCCAGCATCGAAGGACAGCCTTCCTATGGCTACACCTTC. Residues: CASIEGQPSYGYTF.

The chain couples TRBV6-1 to TRBJ2-5; 9 bases are shared with TRBD2. The CDR3 totals 13 residues. Germline lookup yields CDR1 MNHNS and CDR2 SASEGT. V trimming: 8 bases; J trimming: 4 bases; junction bases outside the gene matches: 5. The CDR3 DNA sequence: TGTGCCAGCCTAGCGGGGCCTATAGAGACCCAGTACTTC. This sequence encodes CASLAGPIETQYF.

The CDR3 is CASSLWALASSYNEQFF. For the CDR3, the DNA is TGTGCCAGCAGTTTATGGGCCCTAGCGAGCTCCTACAATGAGCAGTTCTTC. This rearrangement joins TRBV28 to TRBJ2-1; TRBD2 might be the D (6 bases). Trimming left V 0 bases short and J 0 bases short, with 12 bases between. Germline values: CDR1 MDHEN, CDR2 SYDVKM. This CDR3 has 17 residues. Variable domain in full (rest from reference TRBV28 and TRBJ2-1): DVKVTQSSRYLVKRTGEKVFLECVQDMDHENMFWYRQDPGLGLRLIYFSYDVKMKEKGDIPEGYSVSREKKERFSLILESASTNQTSMYLCASSLWALASSYNEQFFGPGTRLTVL.

This chain uses TRBV15 with TRBJ2-5, with D hard to call. The CDR3 spans 14 residues. Germline CDR1 LNHNV, CDR2 YYDKDF (reference sequence). Trimming shortened V by 4 bases and J by 1 base, and 10 bases separated the two germline ends. The CDR3, as DNA: TGTGCCACCAGCAACAGCCTCCTCCAAGAGACCCAGTACTTC. Translating it yields CATSNSLLQETQYF.

This clone was seen just once. The chain joins TRBV16 to TRBJ2-7, with D unresolved. This CDR3 region has 12 residues. The germline V gene has CDR1 KGHSY and CDR2 FQNENV. The CDR3 reads CASSRSTYEQYF. For the CDR3, the DNA is TGTGCGAGTAGCAGGTCTACCTACGAGCAGTACTTC.

This chain connects TRBV21-1 to TRBJ2-1; the table's TRBD2 call for D was not verified on the DNA. TRBV21-1 has pseudogene status. The CDR3 is made up of 11 amino acids. CDR3 sequence reads: CASSYGISLFF. CDR3 DNA: TGTGCCAGCAGCTACGGCATTAGCCTGTTCTTC.

The chain uses TRBV30 and TRBJ1-3; D gene uncertain. This CDR3 comprises 13 residues. Germline V gives CDR1 GTSNPN, CDR2 SVGIG (reference sequence). V was cut by 3 bases and J by 0 bases, with 6 bases left in between. CDR3 amino acids: CAWSSGSGNTIYF. The CDR3 DNA reads TGTGCCTGGAGCAGTGGCTCTGGAAACACCATATATTTT.

The chain carries TRBV19 and TRBJ2-3; D is possibly TRBD2 (5 bases). CDR1 is LNHDA and CDR2 is SQIVND in the germline V gene (reference sequence). V lost 7 bases to trimming and J lost 0 bases, with 11 bases between them. The CDR3 covers 14 residues. DNA of the CDR3: TGTGCCAGTAATTGGCGGGTCAGCACAGATACGCAGTATTTT. It codes for CASNWRVSTDTQYF.

The table lists this clone with a few counts. V and J are TRBV10-1 and TRBJ2-2, with 8 nucleotides matching TRBD1. Germline CDR1 reads WNHNN; CDR2 reads SYGVQD (reference sequence). V shed 8 bases and J 1 base; nucleotides not matched to a gene: 3. CDR3 length: 14 residues. The CDR3 nucleotides read TGCGCCAGCTCTGGGACAGGGAACACCGGGGAGCTGTTTTTT. Amino acid sequence: CASSGTGNTGELFF.

This CDR3 reads CASSIDEGSYEQYF. In DNA form, the CDR3 reads TGTGCCAGTAGTATCGACGAGGGTTCCTACGAGCAGTACTTC. The rearrangement uses TRBV19 and TRBJ2-5; tentatively, D is TRBD2 (5 bases). The J call may be incorrect, as the DNA end agrees better with TRBJ2-7. The CDR3 covers 14 residues. From germline, CDR1 is LNHDA and CDR2 SQIVND (reference sequence).

This clone is a singleton in its sample. The CDR3 DNA sequence: TGCGCCAGCAGCCAAGCCGGGTCCTCTAATGAAAAACTGTTTTTT. Its protein is CASSQAGSSNEKLFF. This chain connects TRBV4-1 to TRBJ1-4; D remains ambiguous. The CDR3 runs to 15 residues. Germline V gene lookup returns CDR1 MGHRA and CDR2 YSYEKL. The germline V and J ends were trimmed by 1 base and 3 bases, with 9 bases remaining between them.

The chain has TRBV28 and TRBJ1-5; possibly TRBD1 for D (5 bases). The V end was cut by 6 bases, the J end by 0 bases, with 24 bases between. The CDR3 length is 19 residues. Germline CDR1 and CDR2: MDHEN and SYDVKM. CDR3 in amino acids: CASRIAGRSVILSNQPQHF. CDR3 nucleotides: TGTGCCAGCAGGATCGCGGGACGAAGCGTCATTCTTAGCAATCAGCCCCAGCATTTT.

Worth noting for this clone: A read error may account for a junction end that differs from germline. The genes are TRBV30 and TRBJ2-4; D not certain. This CDR3 comprises 13 residues. The germline V gene has CDR1 GTSNPN and CDR2 SVGIG (reference sequence). This CDR3 is CAWGVGSENIQYF. The CDR3 DNA reads TGTGCCTGGGGTGTGGGGTCGGAAAACATTCAGTACTTC.

This clone was counted between two and nine times. J is TRBJ1-5 and V is TRBV15; 9 bases match TRBD1. From germline, CDR1 is LNHNV and CDR2 YYDKDF (reference sequence). V was clipped by 9 bases and J by 0 bases; unmatched bases: 15. The CDR3 has 18 residues. The CDR3 DNA sequence: TGTGCCACGAGCCTCCGGGACAGGGATCTATATAGCAATCAGCCCCAGCATTTT. Encoded protein: CATSLRDRDLYSNQPQHF.

This clone was seen more than once but under ten times. The chain joins TRBV18 to TRBJ1-1; the D is unclear. Looked up from germline, CDR1 is KGHSH and CDR2 is LQKENI. CDR3 size: 14 residues. V was trimmed by 3 bases and J by 2 bases, leaving 10 bases between them. This chain's CDR3 is CASSPGSSNTEAFF. The DNA for the CDR3 is TGTGCCAGCTCACCCGGTTCGAGTAACACTGAAGCTTTCTTT.

This clone showed up many times. The same CDR3 arises from other DNA sequences in this sample as well. V and J are TRBV6-1 and TRBJ2-2, with 8 nucleotides matching TRBD1. The CDR3 totals 14 residues. V trimming: 6 bases; J trimming: 0 bases; junction bases outside the gene matches: 0. CDR1 MNHNS and CDR2 SASEGT come from the germline V gene. The CDR3: CASRGQANTGELFF. Written as DNA, the CDR3 is TGTGCCAGCAGGGGACAGGCGAACACCGGGGAGCTGTTTTTT.

This clone showed up just once. The chain is built from TRBV27 and TRBJ1-5; D gene uncertain. V was shortened by 8 bases and J by 3 bases, with 8 bases between the two germline ends. The CDR3 is 12 residues long. Germline-derived CDR1 and CDR2 are MNHEY and SMNVEV (reference sequence). In DNA form, the CDR3 reads TGTGCCAGCGCCCGGAACAATCAGCCCCAGCATTTT. Encoded protein: CASARNNQPQHF.

This chain uses TRBV19 with TRBJ1-5, with D uncertain. Germline loops: CDR1 LNHDA, CDR2 SQIVND (reference sequence). CDR3 length: 15 residues. V gave up 3 bases and J gave up 2 bases, with 11 bases separating them. CDR3 in amino acids: CASSIFRIGNQPQHF. CDR3 in DNA: TGTGCCAGTAGTATCTTTCGGATTGGCAATCAGCCCCAGCATTTT. Complete variable domain (other parts from reference TRBV19 and TRBJ1-5): DGGITQSPKYLFRKEGQNVTLSCEQNLNHDAMYWYRQDPGQGLRLIYYSQIVNDFQKGDIAEGYSVSREKKESFPLTVTSAQKNPTAFYLCASSIFRIGNQPQHFGDGTRLSIL.

This clone was observed a few times. V gene TRBV10-3 combines with J gene TRBJ2-3; 8 bases agree with TRBD2. This CDR3 has 14 residues. The germline CDR1 and CDR2 sequences are ENHRY and SYGVKD. The V and J ends lost 10 bases and 3 bases, in that order; junction bases with no gene match: 9. This chain's CDR3 is CATGGEAGTDTQYF. DNA for the CDR3: TGTGCCACCGGGGGGGAGGCCGGGACAGATACGCAGTATTTT.

This rearrangement joins TRBV6-5 to TRBJ2-2, with 8 positions matching TRBD2. CDR1 and CDR2 from the germline V gene are MNHEY and SVGAGI. The CDR3 contains 15 residues. Here the CDR3 DNA reads TGTGGAACCGGTCCGTGGACGGGAGGGTCCCGGGAGCTGTTTTTT. Its protein product is CGTGPWTGGSRELFF.

This clone occurred many times. The chain employs TRBV14 and TRBJ1-2; no reliable D call. Germline-derived CDR1 and CDR2 are SGHDN and FVKESK. This CDR3 spans 13 amino acids. The V end was cut by 3 bases, the J end by 4 bases, with 9 bases between. The CDR3 loop is CASSQVRGYGYTF. The CDR3 DNA is TGTGCCAGCAGCCAGGTTCGGGGCTATGGCTACACCTTC.

The chain links TRBV6-1 to TRBJ2-7; D ambiguous. The CDR3 extends over 15 amino acids. In germline, CDR1 is MNHNS, CDR2 SASEGT. Trimming removed 7 bases from V and 2 bases from J, with 18 bases in between. This chain's CDR3 is CASNRLHTFPYEQYF. The CDR3 DNA follows: TGTGCCAGCAATCGCTTACACACCTTCCCCTACGAGCAGTACTTC.

The rearrangement joins TRBV7-2 to TRBJ2-5; D not resolved. Germline V gives CDR1 SGHTA, CDR2 FQGNSA. The CDR3 runs to 14 residues. Trimming stripped 1 base from V and 2 bases from J, with 8 bases between. CDR3 coding DNA: TGTGCCAGCAGCTTAGGTGGGCCTCAAGAGACCCAGTACTTC. Protein sequence: CASSLGGPQETQYF.